Sequencing of this T cell receptor beta chain was carried out in a study of cytomegalovirus exposure and HLA in healthy donors. For the study at large: It was reported in a later analysis that the same platform had been used for the 120 or so validation repertoires as for the 666 first-cohort repertoires.

TCRdb keeps only in-frame clones here, not all; method: immunoSEQ multiplex PCR. In the table there are 150,000 to 200,000 clones, around 86% of which are singletons. V lost 4 bases, J lost 5 bases, and 17 bases lay in between. CDR1 and CDR2 from the germline V gene are SEHNR and FQNEAQ (reference sequence). CDR3 length: 15 residues. The sequence derives from a woman aged 18 to 35 in good health and CMV-seronegative. The sample taken for sequencing was PBMCs. This chain uses TRBV7-9 with TRBJ2-5; D perhaps matches TRBD1 (5 bases). The DNA for the CDR3 is TGTGCCAGCAGCTGGGAAGGGGTCCTGGGGGAGACCCAGTACTTC. It encodes CASSWEGVLGETQYF.